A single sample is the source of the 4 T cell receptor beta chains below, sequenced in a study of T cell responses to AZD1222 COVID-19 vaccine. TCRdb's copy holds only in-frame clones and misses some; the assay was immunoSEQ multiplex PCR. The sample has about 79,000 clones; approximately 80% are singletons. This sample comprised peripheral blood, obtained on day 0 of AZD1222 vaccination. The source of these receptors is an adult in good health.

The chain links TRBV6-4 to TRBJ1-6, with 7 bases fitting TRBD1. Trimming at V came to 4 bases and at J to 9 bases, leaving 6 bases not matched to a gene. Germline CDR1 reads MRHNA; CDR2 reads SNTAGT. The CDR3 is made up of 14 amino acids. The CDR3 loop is CASSADRASSPLHF. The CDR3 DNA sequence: TGTGCCAGCAGTGCCGACAGGGCCAGTTCACCCCTCCACTTT.

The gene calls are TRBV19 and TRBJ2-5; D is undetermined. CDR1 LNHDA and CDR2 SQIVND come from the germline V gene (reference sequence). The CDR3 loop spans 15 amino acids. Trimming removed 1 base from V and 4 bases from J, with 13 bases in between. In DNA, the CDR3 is TGTGCCAGTAGTATAGGGGTAGGGTTCGGAGAGACCCAGTACTTC. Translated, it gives CASSIGVGFGETQYF.

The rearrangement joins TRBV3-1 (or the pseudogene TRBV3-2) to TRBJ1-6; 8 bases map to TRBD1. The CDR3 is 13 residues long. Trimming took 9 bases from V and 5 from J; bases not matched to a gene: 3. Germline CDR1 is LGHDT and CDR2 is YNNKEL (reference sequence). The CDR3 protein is CASQGADNSPLHF. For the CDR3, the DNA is TGTGCCAGTCAGGGGGCAGATAATTCACCCCTCCACTTT.

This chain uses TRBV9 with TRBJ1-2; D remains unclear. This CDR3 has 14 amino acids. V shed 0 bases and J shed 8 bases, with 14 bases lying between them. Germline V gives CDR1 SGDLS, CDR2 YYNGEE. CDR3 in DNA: TGTGCCAGCAGCGTAGGAGGGAATCGATACGGCTACACCTTC. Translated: CASSVGGNRYGYTF.